This TCR beta chain was profiled in a study of PD-1 blockade in classical Hodgkin lymphoma. The CDR3 is made up of 13 amino acids. Germline CDR1 LNHDA, CDR2 SQIVND (reference sequence). Trimming took 3 bases from V and 7 from J, leaving 12 bases between them. Clones were sequenced by immunoSEQ multiplex PCR, and TCRdb holds only the in-frame ones, with some missing. In the table there are roughly 150,000 clones, about 78% of which are singletons. To note about this clone: Its specificity is unknown.

Study-wide findings and caveats: The study reported lower baseline TCR diversity in newly diagnosed patients than in healthy donors.

Brentuximab vedotin exposure varied among the patients, all of whom had relapsed after autologous stem cell transplantation. The source material was peripheral blood mononuclear cells (PBMCs), sampled before the second cycle of nivolumab. J is TRBJ1-1 and V is TRBV19; D call uncertain. This receptor was identified in a human donor with classical Hodgkin lymphoma. This CDR3 reads CASSIFGSYEAFF. CDR3 sequence (DNA): TGTGCCAGTAGTATCTTCGGGTCTTATGAAGCTTTCTTT.